Shown below are 8 T cell receptor beta chains from a single sample sequenced in a study of blood T cell repertoires in COVID-19. TCRdb's table, derived via immunoSEQ multiplex PCR, lists solely in-frame clones and lacks some. This table has roughly 320,000 clones, around 87% appearing once. Material for sequencing was peripheral blood. Receptors were obtained from a man between 70 and 80 years old with acute or convalescent COVID-19.

The V and J genes are TRBV6-2 or TRBV6-3 and TRBJ1-5; D is unresolved. This CDR3 has 15 amino acids. The V and J ends lost 2 bases and 3 bases respectively, with 11 bases between them. Germline lookup yields CDR1 MNHEY and CDR2 SVGEGT. CDR3 sequence (DNA): TGTGCCAGCAGTTACCTGAGCAAAACCAATCAGCCCCAGCATTTT. As protein: CASSYLSKTNQPQHF.

The chain employs TRBV28 and TRBJ1-2; a weak D match, TRBD1 (6 bases). The CDR3 contains 13 residues. The germline V gene encodes CDR1 MDHEN and CDR2 SYDVKM. The V end lost 6 bases, the J end lost 14 bases, and 22 bases lay between the germline ends. The CDR3, as DNA: TGTGCCAGCAGAGTGGCAGGGGCGGCTACGGGGACCTTC. This encodes CASRVAGAATGTF.

The gene calls are TRBV11-3 and TRBJ2-3; D ambiguous. Germline V lookup: CDR1 SGHNT, CDR2 YENEEA. V was pared by 5 bases and J by 1 base, with 4 bases between. The CDR3 is 12 residues long. The CDR3 reads CASSRGTDTQYF. The CDR3 nucleotides read TGTGCCAGCAGCCGGGGCACAGATACGCAGTATTTT.

The rearrangement links TRBV7-2 to TRBJ2-7; possibly TRBD1 for D (7 bases). The germline V gene encodes CDR1 SGHTA and CDR2 FQGNSA. The CDR3 is made up of 15 amino acids. Trimming took 2 bases from V and 5 from J, leaving 16 bases between them. CDR3 sequence reads: CASSLIGGGLDEQYF. CDR3 bases: TGTGCCAGCAGCTTAATAGGAGGGGGCCTGGACGAGCAGTACTTC.

The rearrangement links TRBV28 to TRBJ2-3, with D possibly TRBD2 on 5 matching bases. Germline assignment: CDR1 MDHEN and CDR2 SYDVKM. Trimming shortened V by 4 bases and J by 0 bases, and 14 bases separated the two germline ends. This CDR3 contains 16 residues. The CDR3, as DNA: TGTGCCAGCAGTTCTGAGGCGGGTACTAGCACAGATACGCAGTATTTT. This gives the protein CASSSEAGTSTDTQYF.

V usage is TRBV28 and J usage is TRBJ1-3; perhaps TRBD1 as D (6 bases). The CDR3 loop spans 14 amino acids. The V and J ends lost 7 bases and 0 bases respectively, with 10 bases between them. Germline lookup yields CDR1 MDHEN and CDR2 SYDVKM. The CDR3 is CASTWGLSGNTIYF. The CDR3, as DNA: TGTGCCAGCACCTGGGGGCTCTCTGGAAACACCATATATTTT. The whole variable domain, remainder taken from reference TRBV28 and TRBJ1-3, is DVKVTQSSRYLVKRTGEKVFLECVQDMDHENMFWYRQDPGLGLRLIYFSYDVKMKEKGDIPEGYSVSREKKERFSLILESASTNQTSMYLCASTWGLSGNTIYFGEGSWLTVV.

The gene calls are TRBV9 and TRBJ1-2; unclear D gene. Germline loops: CDR1 SGDLS, CDR2 YYNGEE. The CDR3 is 15 residues long. Trimming left V 0 bases short and J 0 bases short, with 9 bases between. The CDR3 is CASSVDQAANYGYTF. CDR3 in DNA: TGTGCCAGCAGCGTAGATCAGGCAGCTAACTATGGCTACACCTTC.

The V call is TRBV6-5, the J call TRBJ2-7; 9 nucleotides line up with TRBD2. The CDR3 runs to 15 residues. Germline lookup yields CDR1 MNHEY and CDR2 SVGAGI. Germline trimming cut 2 bases from V and 6 bases from J; bases unmatched to any gene: 8. The CDR3 nucleotides are TGTGCCAGCAGTTACACACGTGGCGGGAGGGCCGAGCAGTACTTC. It specifies CASSYTRGGRAEQYF.